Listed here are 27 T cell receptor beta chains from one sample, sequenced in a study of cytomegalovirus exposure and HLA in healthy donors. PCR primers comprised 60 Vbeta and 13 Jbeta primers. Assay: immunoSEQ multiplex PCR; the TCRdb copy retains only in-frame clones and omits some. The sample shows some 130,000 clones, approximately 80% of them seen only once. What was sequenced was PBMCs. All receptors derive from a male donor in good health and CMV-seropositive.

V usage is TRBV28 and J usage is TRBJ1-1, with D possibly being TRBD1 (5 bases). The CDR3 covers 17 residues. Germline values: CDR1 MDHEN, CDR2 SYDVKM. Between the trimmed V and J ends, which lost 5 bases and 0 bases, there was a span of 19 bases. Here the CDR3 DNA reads TGTGCCAGCAGTCCCAGCCCAGGGAGGGGAGTGAACACTGAAGCTTTCTTT. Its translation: CASSPSPGRGVNTEAFF.

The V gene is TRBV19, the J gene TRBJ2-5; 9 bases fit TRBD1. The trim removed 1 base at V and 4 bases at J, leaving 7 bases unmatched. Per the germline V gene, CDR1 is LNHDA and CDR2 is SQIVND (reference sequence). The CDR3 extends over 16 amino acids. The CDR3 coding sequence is TGTGCCAGTAGTATAGGGTACAGGGGGCCGGGAGAGACCCAGTACTTC. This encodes CASSIGYRGPGETQYF.

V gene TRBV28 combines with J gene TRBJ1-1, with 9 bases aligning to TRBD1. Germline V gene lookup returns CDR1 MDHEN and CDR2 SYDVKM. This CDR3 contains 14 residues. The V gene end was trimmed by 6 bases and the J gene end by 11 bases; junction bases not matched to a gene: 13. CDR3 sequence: CASSYPGQGTSAFF. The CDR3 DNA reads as TGTGCCAGCAGCTATCCGGGACAGGGAACGTCGGCTTTCTTT.

CDR3 loop: CASSPRGGERETQYF. As DNA, the CDR3 is TGTGCCAGCAGCCCTAGGGGGGGAGAGAGAGAGACCCAGTACTTC. J is TRBJ2-5 and V is TRBV4-2, with D possibly TRBD2 on 7 matching bases. Germline CDR1 and CDR2: LGHNA and YNFKEQ. V lost 4 bases and J lost 4, with 16 bases in between. CDR3 length: 15 residues.

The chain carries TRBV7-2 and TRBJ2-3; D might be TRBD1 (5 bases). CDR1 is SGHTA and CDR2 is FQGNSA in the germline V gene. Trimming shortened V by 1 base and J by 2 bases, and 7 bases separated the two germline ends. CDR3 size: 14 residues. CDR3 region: CASSLGGPTDTQYF. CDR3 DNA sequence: TGTGCCAGCAGCTTAGGGGGCCCCACAGATACGCAGTATTTT.

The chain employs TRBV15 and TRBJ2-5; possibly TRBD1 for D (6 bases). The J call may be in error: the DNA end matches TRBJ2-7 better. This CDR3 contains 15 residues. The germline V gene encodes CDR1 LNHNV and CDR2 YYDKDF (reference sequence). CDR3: CATSRAAGVSYEQYF. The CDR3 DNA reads TGTGCCACCAGCAGAGCGGCAGGGGTATCCTACGAGCAGTACTTC.

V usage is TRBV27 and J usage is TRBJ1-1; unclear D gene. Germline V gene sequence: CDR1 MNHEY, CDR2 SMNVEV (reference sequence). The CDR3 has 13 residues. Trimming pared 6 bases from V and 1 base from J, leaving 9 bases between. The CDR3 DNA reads TGTGCCAGCAGCCCCTATGGGAACACTGAAGCTTTCTTT. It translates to CASSPYGNTEAFF.

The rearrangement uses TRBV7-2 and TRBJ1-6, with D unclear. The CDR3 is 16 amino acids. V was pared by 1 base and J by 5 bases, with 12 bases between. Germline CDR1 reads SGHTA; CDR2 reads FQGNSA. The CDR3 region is CASSLVGSGHNSPLHF. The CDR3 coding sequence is TGTGCCAGCAGCTTAGTCGGTTCAGGTCATAATTCACCCCTCCACTTT.

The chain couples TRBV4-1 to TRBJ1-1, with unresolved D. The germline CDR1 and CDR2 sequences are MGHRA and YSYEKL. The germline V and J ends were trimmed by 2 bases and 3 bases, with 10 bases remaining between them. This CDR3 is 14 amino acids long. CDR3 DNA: TGCGCCAGCAGCCAACCCCGGGAGGACACTGAAGCTTTCTTT. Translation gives CASSQPREDTEAFF.

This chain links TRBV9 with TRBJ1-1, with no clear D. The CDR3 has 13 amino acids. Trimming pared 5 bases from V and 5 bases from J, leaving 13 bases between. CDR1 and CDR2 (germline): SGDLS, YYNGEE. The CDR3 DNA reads TGTGCCAGCAGTAGTTATACGGGGACTGAAGCTTTCTTT. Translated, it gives CASSSYTGTEAFF.

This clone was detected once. The CDR3 spells CASSLGPGTEAFF. CDR3 sequence (DNA): TGTGCCAGCAGCCTGGGCCCAGGCACTGAAGCTTTCTTT. This chain connects TRBV6-5 to TRBJ1-1; D gene ambiguous. Germline V gives CDR1 MNHEY, CDR2 SVGAGI. This CDR3 is built from 13 residues. V lost 6 bases, J lost 4 bases, and 12 bases lay in between.

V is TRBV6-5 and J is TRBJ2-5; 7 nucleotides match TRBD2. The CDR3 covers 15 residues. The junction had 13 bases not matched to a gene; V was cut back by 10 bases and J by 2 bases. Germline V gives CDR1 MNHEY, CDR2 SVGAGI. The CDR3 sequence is CATTRGGASQETQYF. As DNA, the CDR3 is TGTGCCACCACTCGGGGAGGGGCATCACAAGAGACCCAGTACTTC.

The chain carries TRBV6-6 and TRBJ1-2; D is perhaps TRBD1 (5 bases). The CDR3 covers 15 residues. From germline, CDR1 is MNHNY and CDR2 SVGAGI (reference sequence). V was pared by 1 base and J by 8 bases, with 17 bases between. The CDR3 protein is CASSYFAVGEGGYTF. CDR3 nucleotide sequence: TGTGCCAGCAGTTACTTCGCCGTTGGGGAGGGGGGCTACACCTTC.

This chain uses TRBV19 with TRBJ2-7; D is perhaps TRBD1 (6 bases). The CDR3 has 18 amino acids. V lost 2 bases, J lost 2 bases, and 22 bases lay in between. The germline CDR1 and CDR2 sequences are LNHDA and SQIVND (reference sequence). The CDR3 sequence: CASSIRAGESLPTYEQYF. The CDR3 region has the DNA TGTGCCAGTAGTATACGGGCAGGGGAAAGCCTCCCTACCTACGAGCAGTACTTC. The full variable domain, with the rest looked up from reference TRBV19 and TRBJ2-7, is DGGITQSPKYLFRKEGQNVTLSCEQNLNHDAMYWYRQDPGQGLRLIYYSQIVNDFQKGDIAEGYSVSREKKESFPLTVTSAQKNPTAFYLCASSIRAGESLPTYEQYFGPGTRLTVT.

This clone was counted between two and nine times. CDR3 sequence: CAGQGGLVYEQYF. The DNA of the CDR3 is TGTGCCGGACAGGGGGGTTTGGTCTACGAGCAGTACTTC. The chain uses TRBV6-1 and TRBJ2-7; 10 bases fit TRBD1. The J segment lost 3 bases and the V segment lost 11 bases, leaving 7 bases of the junction unmatched. This CDR3 is built from 13 residues. Germline values: CDR1 MNHNS, CDR2 SASEGT.

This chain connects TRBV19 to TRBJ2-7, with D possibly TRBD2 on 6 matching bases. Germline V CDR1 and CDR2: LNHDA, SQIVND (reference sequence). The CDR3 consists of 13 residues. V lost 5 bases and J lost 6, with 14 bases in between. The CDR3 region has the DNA TGTGCCAGTAGTGCCTTTAGGGGACTCGAGCAGTACTTC. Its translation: CASSAFRGLEQYF.

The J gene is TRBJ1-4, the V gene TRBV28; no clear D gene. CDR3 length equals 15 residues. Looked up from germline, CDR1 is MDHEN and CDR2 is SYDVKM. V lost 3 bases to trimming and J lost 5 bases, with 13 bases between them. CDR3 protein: CASSFPSGVNEKLFF. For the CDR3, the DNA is TGTGCCAGCAGTTTCCCGTCCGGGGTGAATGAAAAACTGTTTTTT.

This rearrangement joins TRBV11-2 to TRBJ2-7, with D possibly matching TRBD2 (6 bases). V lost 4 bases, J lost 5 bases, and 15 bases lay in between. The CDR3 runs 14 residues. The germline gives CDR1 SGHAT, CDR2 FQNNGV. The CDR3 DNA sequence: TGTGCCAGCAGCTCGTGGCAGGCGGGGAACGAGCAGTACTTC. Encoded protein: CASSSWQAGNEQYF.

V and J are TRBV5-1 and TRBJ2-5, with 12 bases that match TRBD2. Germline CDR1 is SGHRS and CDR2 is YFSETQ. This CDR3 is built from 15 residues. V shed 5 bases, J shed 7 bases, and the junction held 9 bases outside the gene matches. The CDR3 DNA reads TGCGCCAGCAGTTCACTAGCGGGAGGTGAGGGGACCCAGTACTTC. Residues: CASSSLAGGEGTQYF.

The CDR3 nucleotides read TGTGCCAGCAGTGAGACTAGCCTACTGAGCTCCTACGAGCAGTACTTC. Protein: CASSETSLLSSYEQYF. V and J are TRBV6-1 and TRBJ2-7, with TRBD2 matching 7 bases. V shed 3 bases and J 0 bases; nucleotides not matched to a gene: 8. CDR3 size: 16 residues. CDR1 and CDR2 (germline): MNHNS, SASEGT.

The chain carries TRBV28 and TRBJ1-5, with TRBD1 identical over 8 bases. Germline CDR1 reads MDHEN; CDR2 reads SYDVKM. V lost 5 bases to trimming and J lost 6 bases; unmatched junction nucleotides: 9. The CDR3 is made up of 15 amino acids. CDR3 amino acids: CASSLPQGAGQPQHF. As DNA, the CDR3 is TGTGCCAGCAGTCTCCCGCAGGGGGCGGGTCAGCCCCAGCATTTT.

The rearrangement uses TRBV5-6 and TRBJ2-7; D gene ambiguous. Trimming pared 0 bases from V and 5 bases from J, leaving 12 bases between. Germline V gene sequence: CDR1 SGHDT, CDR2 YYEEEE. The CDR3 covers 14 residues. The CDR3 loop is CASSLVASPDEQYF. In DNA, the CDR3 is TGTGCCAGCAGCTTGGTCGCGTCCCCCGACGAGCAGTACTTC.

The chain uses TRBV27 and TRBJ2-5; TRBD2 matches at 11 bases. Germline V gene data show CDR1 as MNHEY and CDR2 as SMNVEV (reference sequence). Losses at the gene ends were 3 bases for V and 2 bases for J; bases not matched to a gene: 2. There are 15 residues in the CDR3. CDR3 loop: CASSLTSGVQETQYF. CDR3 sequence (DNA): TGTGCCAGCAGTTTGACTAGCGGGGTTCAAGAGACCCAGTACTTC.

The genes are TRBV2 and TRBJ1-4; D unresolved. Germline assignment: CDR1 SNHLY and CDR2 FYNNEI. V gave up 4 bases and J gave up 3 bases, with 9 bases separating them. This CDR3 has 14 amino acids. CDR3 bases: TGTGCCAGCAGTGGCGTTAGCTCTAATGAAAAACTGTTTTTT. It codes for CASSGVSSNEKLFF. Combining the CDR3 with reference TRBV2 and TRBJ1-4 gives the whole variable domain EPEVTQTPSHQVTQMGQEVILRCVPISNHLYFYWYRQILGQKVEFLVSFYNNEISEKSEIFDDQFSVERPDGSNFTLKIRSTKLEDSAMYFCASSGVSSNEKLFFGSGTQLSVL.

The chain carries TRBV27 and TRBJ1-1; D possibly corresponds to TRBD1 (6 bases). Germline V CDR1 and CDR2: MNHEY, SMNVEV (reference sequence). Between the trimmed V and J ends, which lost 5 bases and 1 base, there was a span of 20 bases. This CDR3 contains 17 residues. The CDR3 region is CASSAQGLVLGNTEAFF. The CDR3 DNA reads TGTGCCAGCAGTGCCCAGGGGTTGGTATTGGGGAACACTGAAGCTTTCTTT.

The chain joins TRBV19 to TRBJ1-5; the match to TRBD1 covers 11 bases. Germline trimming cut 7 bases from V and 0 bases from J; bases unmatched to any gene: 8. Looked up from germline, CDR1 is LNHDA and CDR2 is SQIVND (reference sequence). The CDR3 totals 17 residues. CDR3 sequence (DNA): TGTGCCAGTACAGGACAGGGGGCTTTGGATAGCAATCAGCCCCAGCATTTT. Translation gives CASTGQGALDSNQPQHF.

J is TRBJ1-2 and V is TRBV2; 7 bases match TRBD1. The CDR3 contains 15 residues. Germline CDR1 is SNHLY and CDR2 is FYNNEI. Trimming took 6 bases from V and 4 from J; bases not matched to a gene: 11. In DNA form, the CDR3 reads TGTGCCAGCAGGTGGGGAAAGGGACAGTTCTATGGCTACACCTTC. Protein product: CASRWGKGQFYGYTF. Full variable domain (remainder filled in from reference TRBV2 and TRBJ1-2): EPEVTQTPSHQVTQMGQEVILRCVPISNHLYFYWYRQILGQKVEFLVSFYNNEISEKSEIFDDQFSVERPDGSNFTLKIRSTKLEDSAMYFCASRWGKGQFYGYTFGSGTRLTVV.